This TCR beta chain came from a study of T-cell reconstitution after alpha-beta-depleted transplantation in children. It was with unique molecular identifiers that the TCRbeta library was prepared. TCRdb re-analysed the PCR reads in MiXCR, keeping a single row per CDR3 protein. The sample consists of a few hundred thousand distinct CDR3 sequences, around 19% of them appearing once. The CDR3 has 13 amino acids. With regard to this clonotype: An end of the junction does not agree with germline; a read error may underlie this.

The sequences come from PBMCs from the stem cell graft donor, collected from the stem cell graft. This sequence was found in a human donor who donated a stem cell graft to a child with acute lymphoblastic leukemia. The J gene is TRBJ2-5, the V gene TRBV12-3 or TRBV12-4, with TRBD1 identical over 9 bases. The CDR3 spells CASSFYGTGRRDF. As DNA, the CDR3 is TGTGCCAGCAGTTTTTACGGGACAGGGAGAAGGGACTTC.